One and the same sample provided the 14 T cell receptor beta chains below, sequenced in a study of blood T cell repertoires in COVID-19. Produced via immunoSEQ multiplex PCR; TCRdb's table is partial and in-frame only. The sample comprises roughly 100,000 clones, roughly 87% of which are singletons, and around 3.3% rests with the top ten. Sequenced sample: peripheral blood. The receptors come from a man aged 50-59 years in a cohort sampled during active COVID-19.

V gene TRBV11-2 combines with J gene TRBJ2-3; D is undetermined. Germline V gives CDR1 SGHAT, CDR2 FQNNGV. The CDR3 runs 19 residues. The V gene lost 1 base and the J gene lost 2 bases, with 22 bases spanning the gap. The CDR3 here is CASSLVPAARVRSTDTQYF. The CDR3 bases are TGTGCCAGCAGCTTAGTTCCGGCAGCGCGAGTACGATCCACAGATACGCAGTATTTT.

On this clone: One junction end does not reproduce the germline sequence, and a read error may be involved. Other DNA variants within this sample encode the same CDR3. The V gene is TRBV3-1 (or the pseudogene TRBV3-2), the J gene TRBJ1-1; 9 positions agree with TRBD1. CDR1 and CDR2 (germline): LGHDT, YNNKEL (reference sequence). This CDR3 is built from 17 residues. In DNA form, the CDR3 reads TGTGCCAGCAGCCAAAGGGCTGGGGTGACAGGGGGTACTGAGGCTTTCTTT. It codes for CASSQRAGVTGGTEAFF.

This rearrangement joins TRBV19 to TRBJ1-2, with D perhaps matching TRBD1 (5 bases). The CDR3 length is 16 residues. Germline V gene sequence: CDR1 LNHDA, CDR2 SQIVND (reference sequence). The V end lost 0 bases, the J end lost 2 bases, and 13 bases lay between the germline ends. The CDR3 DNA sequence: TGTGCCAGTAGTATAGACCTCCGGGGGACCAACTATGGCTACACCTTC. This sequence encodes CASSIDLRGTNYGYTF. The full variable domain, its missing parts supplied by reference TRBV19 and TRBJ1-2, is DGGITQSPKYLFRKEGQNVTLSCEQNLNHDAMYWYRQDPGQGLRLIYYSQIVNDFQKGDIAEGYSVSREKKESFPLTVTSAQKNPTAFYLCASSIDLRGTNYGYTFGSGTRLTVV.

The gene calls are TRBV7-9 and TRBJ2-1, with 8 bases identical to TRBD1. The germline CDR1 and CDR2 sequences are SEHNR and FQNEAQ (reference sequence). After removal of 4 bases from V and 7 bases from J, the junction contained 6 bases not matched to a gene. The CDR3 length is 14 residues. CDR3 in amino acids: CASSSKTGVNEQFF. The CDR3 DNA sequence: TGTGCCAGCAGCTCCAAGACAGGGGTAAATGAGCAGTTCTTC.

The chain couples TRBV7-2 to TRBJ2-2; 8 bases map to TRBD1. The J segment lost 1 base and the V segment lost 5 bases, leaving 3 bases of the junction unmatched. This CDR3 is built from 15 residues. CDR1 SGHTA and CDR2 FQGNSA come from the germline V gene. CDR3 sequence reads: CASSRDRLNTGELFF. As DNA, the CDR3 is TGTGCCAGCAGCCGGGACAGGCTGAACACCGGGGAGCTGTTTTTT.

This clone occurred a few times. The chain uses TRBV5-1 and TRBJ1-1, with D tentatively TRBD1 (5 bases). The CDR3 covers 14 residues. Trimming took off 5 bases at V and 3 bases at J, with 14 bases between the two ends. Per germline, CDR1 SGHRS and CDR2 YFSETQ. The CDR3 region is CASRAGSIDTEAFF. Here the CDR3 DNA reads TGCGCCAGCAGGGCAGGGTCGATAGACACTGAAGCTTTCTTT.

This clone showed up just once. The chain carries TRBV2 and TRBJ1-2; possible D gene TRBD1, 6 bases. There are 13 residues in the CDR3. Trimming took off 3 bases at V and 4 bases at J, with 9 bases between the two ends. Germline V gene data show CDR1 as SNHLY and CDR2 as FYNNEI. CDR3 sequence reads: CASSEGARYGYTF. The CDR3 region has the DNA TGTGCCAGCAGTGAGGGGGCGCGCTATGGCTACACCTTC.

The V gene is TRBV29-1, the J gene TRBJ2-7; 7 bases fit TRBD1. Germline CDR1 reads SQVTM; CDR2 reads ANQGSEA. Trimming cost V 4 bases and J 1 base; bases outside gene matches: 4. The CDR3 has 13 amino acids. The CDR3 region is CSVVGTASYEQYF. The CDR3 nucleotides read TGCAGCGTTGTGGGGACAGCTTCCTACGAGCAGTACTTC.

J is TRBJ1-6 and V is TRBV7-8, with 7 bases matching TRBD1. This CDR3 has 16 residues. The V segment lost 6 bases and the J segment 8 bases; nucleotides outside the gene matches: 13. Germline CDR1 SGHVS, CDR2 FQNEAQ. DNA for the CDR3: TGTGCCAGCAGTTATTCGCCGGGACAGTTAGATTCACCCCTCCACTTT. Translated, it gives CASSYSPGQLDSPLHF.

The chain's CDR3 is CASSSGQGIEQFF. CDR3 sequence (DNA): TGTGCCAGCAGCTCGGGACAGGGGATTGAGCAGTTCTTC. This chain connects TRBV6-5 to TRBJ2-1; TRBD1 aligns across 10 bases. CDR1 is MNHEY, CDR2 SVGAGI, per germline. This CDR3 spans 13 amino acids. V shed 6 bases, J shed 9 bases, and the junction held 5 bases outside the gene matches.

The genes are TRBV3-1 (or the pseudogene TRBV3-2) and TRBJ2-7, with no clear D. V shed 0 bases and J shed 6 bases, with 12 bases lying between them. From germline, CDR1 is LGHDT and CDR2 YNNKEL (reference sequence). There are 14 residues in the CDR3. CDR3 sequence: CASSQDLVAREQYF. The CDR3 coding sequence is TGTGCCAGCAGCCAAGATCTAGTTGCGCGCGAGCAGTACTTC.

J is TRBJ2-5 and V is TRBV3-1 (or the pseudogene TRBV3-2); 10 bases fit TRBD2. The CDR3 is 17 amino acids. From germline, CDR1 is LGHDT and CDR2 YNNKEL (reference sequence). V lost 3 bases to trimming and J lost 2 bases; unmatched junction nucleotides: 9. CDR3 coding DNA: TGTGCCAGCAGCCAGACGCTTAGCGGGGGGTTACAAGAGACCCAGTACTTC. Its translation: CASSQTLSGGLQETQYF.

This chain connects TRBV6-1 to TRBJ1-2; no clear D. V shed 0 bases and J shed 4 bases, with 9 bases lying between them. From germline, CDR1 is MNHNS and CDR2 SASEGT. The CDR3 runs to 14 residues. CDR3 sequence: CASSEARPTYGYTF. The CDR3 DNA sequence: TGTGCCAGCAGTGAAGCGAGGCCCACCTATGGCTACACCTTC.

J is TRBJ2-3 and V is TRBV5-5; D perhaps matches TRBD2 (6 bases). V dropped 10 bases and J dropped 2 bases, with 20 bases sitting between them. CDR3 size: 15 residues. The V gene's germline CDR1 is SGHKS and CDR2 YYEKEE (reference sequence). The CDR3 region is CACQVEGPLTDTQYF. The DNA of the CDR3 is TGTGCCTGCCAAGTGGAGGGGCCTCTCACAGATACGCAGTATTTT.